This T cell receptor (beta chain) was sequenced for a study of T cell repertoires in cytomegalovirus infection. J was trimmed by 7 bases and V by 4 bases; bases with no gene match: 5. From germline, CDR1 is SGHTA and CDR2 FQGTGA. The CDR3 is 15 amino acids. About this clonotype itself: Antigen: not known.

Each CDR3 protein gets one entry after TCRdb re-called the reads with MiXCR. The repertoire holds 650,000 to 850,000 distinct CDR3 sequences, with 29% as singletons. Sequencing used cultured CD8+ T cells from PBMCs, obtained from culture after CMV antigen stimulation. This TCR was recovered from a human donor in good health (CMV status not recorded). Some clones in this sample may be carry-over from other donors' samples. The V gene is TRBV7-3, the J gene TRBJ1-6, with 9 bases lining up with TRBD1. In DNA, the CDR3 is TGTGCCAGCAGCTACCTACAGGGGGCGAATTCACCCCTCCACTTT. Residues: CASSYLQGANSPLHF.